Listed below are T cell receptor beta chains from one sample, sequenced in a study of blood T cell repertoires in COVID-19. The repertoire was sequenced with immunoSEQ multiplex PCR; TCRdb's copy has only in-frame clones and lacks some. Among about 110,000 clones listed, more than 65% were seen once. The sequenced sample was peripheral blood. The receptors come from an elderly woman with active or convalescent COVID-19. Each CDR3 is given with its conserved first and last residue. A D gene is named only where the DNA matches it firmly. Clone size, where shown, is once, few, many, or a class for clones that have expanded.

d_gene | abundance | j_gene | v_gene | len | CDR3nt | CDR3aa
TRBD1 | - | TRBJ1-2 | TRBV6-6 | 14 | TGTGCCAGCAGTTTTCCGACAGGGGACTCTGGCTACACCTTC | CASSFPTGDSGYTF
- | - | TRBJ1-4 | TRBV10-3 | 15 | TGTGCCATCAGTGAGGGGACGCGGGGAGGTGAAAAACTGTTTTTT | CAISEGTRGGEKLFF
- | - | TRBJ1-1 | TRBV5-1 | 13 | TGCGCCAGCAGCTTCGGGATGAACACTGAAGCTTTCTTT | CASSFGMNTEAFF
- | - | TRBJ2-7 | TRBV6-6 | 11 | TGTGCCAGCAGTTCCAGGGGCGAGCAGTACTTC | CASSSRGEQYF
- | once | TRBJ2-1 | TRBV5-1 | 15 | TGCGCCAGCAGCCTTACCGGGACACCCTACAATGAGCAGTTCTTC | CASSLTGTPYNEQFF
TRBD2 | - | TRBJ2-7 | TRBV5-1 | 18 | TGCGCCAGCACCCCTGAGGCTAGCGGGACGACCCTCTCCTACGAGCAGTACTTC | CASTPEASGTTLSYEQYF
TRBD1 | - | TRBJ2-6 | TRBV4-1 | 22 | TGCGCCAGCAGCCAAGCCCCCTTGTCTGTGACAGGGTCCAGCTCTGGGGCCAACGTCCTGACTTTC | CASSQAPLSVTGSSSGANVLTF
- | - | TRBJ1-3 | TRBV3-1/TRBV3-2 | 14 | TGTGCCAGCAGCCAACAGCGCACTGGAAACACCATATATTTT | CASSQQRTGNTIYF
- | - | TRBJ2-5 | TRBV5-1 | 14 | TGCGCCAGCAGCTGGACCGGGAGCCAAGAGACCCAGTACTTC | CASSWTGSQETQYF
TRBD2 | - | TRBJ2-1 | TRBV19 | 18 | TGTGCCAGCCAAAAAGGGACTACCCCTAAGGAGTTCTACAATGAGCAGTTCTTC | CASQKGTTPKEFYNEQFF
TRBD1 | - | TRBJ2-7 | TRBV24-1 | 15 | TGTGCCACAAATTTCCCCGGGACAGTGATCTACGAGCAGTACTTC | CATNFPGTVIYEQYF
TRBD1 | few | TRBJ1-1 | TRBV19 | 14 | TGTGCCAGTAGTATCGGGTCAGGGGGCACTGAAGCTTTCTTT | CASSIGSGGTEAFF
TRBD2 | - | TRBJ2-5 | TRBV4-1 | 18 | TGCGCCAGCAGCCCCCGCCCAGGGCGGGAGCGAGCACGGGAGACCCAGTACTTC | CASSPRPGRERARETQYF
- | - | TRBJ1-4 | TRBV19 | 17 | TGTGCCAGTAGTATTCCACGGAGGAGGCCCGAGAATGAAAAACTGTTTTTT | CASSIPRRRPENEKLFF
TRBD2 | few | TRBJ2-1 | TRBV7-3 | 13 | TGTGCCAGCAGGAGGGACTATGGAAATGAGCAGTTCTTC | CASRRDYGNEQFF
TRBD2 | - | TRBJ2-1 | TRBV9 | 19 | TGTGCCAGCAGCGTAGGGAGGGGACTAGCGGGAGGCCCCTACAATGAGCAGTTCTTC | CASSVGRGLAGGPYNEQFF
TRBD1 | - | TRBJ1-1 | TRBV27 | 14 | TGTGCCAGCAGTGCGACAGGGTTGCCCCCTGAAGCTTTCTTT | CASSATGLPPEAFF
TRBD2 | - | TRBJ2-7 | TRBV6-5 | 12 | TGTGCCAGCACCCCGGGGGGGGGCGAGCAGTACTTC | CASTPGGGEQYF
- | - | TRBJ1-2 | TRBV29-1 | 13 | TGCAGCGCTCCTCAGGGAAACTACTATGGCTACACCTTC | CSAPQGNYYGYTF
- | once | TRBJ1-4 | TRBV28 | 12 | TGTGCCAGCAAACTGAGGAATGAAAAACTGTTTTTT | CASKLRNEKLFF
TRBD2 | once | TRBJ2-7 | TRBV7-2 | 16 | TGTGCCAGCAGCTTAAGGATTAGCGGGAGGGCTTACGAGCAGTACTTC | CASSLRISGRAYEQYF
- | - | TRBJ1-3 | TRBV10-2 | 14 | TGCGCCAGCAGTGGTAGGACAGTCGGAAACACCATATATTTT | CASSGRTVGNTIYF
TRBD1 | - | TRBJ1-1 | TRBV28 | 15 | TGTGCCAGCAGTTCCGGGACAGGGTCGTACACTGAAGCTTTCTTT | CASSSGTGSYTEAFF
- | once | TRBJ2-3 | TRBV5-1 | 13 | TGCGCCAGCAGCGAAGGGGGAACAGATACGCAGTATTTT | CASSEGGTDTQYF
TRBD2 | - | TRBJ2-2 | TRBV5-1 | 16 | TGCGCCAGCAGCTACGCCGGGACTAGGGGCACCGGGGAGCTGTTTTTT | CASSYAGTRGTGELFF
TRBD2 | - | TRBJ2-1 | TRBV5-1 | 18 | TGCGCCAGCAGCGGCGGGAGGGCCGCCAGAACCTCCTACAATGAGCAGTTCTTC | CASSGGRAARTSYNEQFF
TRBD1 | - | TRBJ1-1 | TRBV5-1 | 16 | TGCGCCAGCGGAACCGGGACAGGGGGCGCGGGCACTGAAGCTTTCTTT | CASGTGTGGAGTEAFF
- | - | TRBJ1-2 | TRBV5-6 | 12 | TGTGCCAGCAGCTTGCTGCGGGAGGGCTACACCTTC | CASSLLREGYTF
TRBD1 | - | TRBJ1-4 | TRBV5-4 | 18 | TGTGCCAGCAGCAGCCGAAAGGGGGCAGTTTCTTCGGGTGAAAAACTGTTTTTT | CASSSRKGAVSSGEKLFF
TRBD2 | - | TRBJ2-7 | TRBV4-1 | 15 | TGCGCCAGCAGCCAATCTCGGCTAGCGGGAGACGAGCAGTACTTC | CASSQSRLAGDEQYF
- | - | TRBJ2-7 | TRBV28 | 12 | TGTGCCACTGAGGGGGAGACCTACGAGCAGTACTTC | CATEGETYEQYF
TRBD1 | - | TRBJ2-3 | TRBV27 | 15 | TGTGCCAGCAGAGCCGGGACAGCCTTCCGTGATACGCAGTATTTT | CASRAGTAFRDTQYF
- | - | TRBJ2-7 | TRBV19 | 14 | TGTGCCAGTACCAATGGGGGGAGCGACCACGAGCAGTACTTC | CASTNGGSDHEQYF
TRBD2 | - | TRBJ2-7 | TRBV7-2 | 18 | TGTGCCAGCAGCAGATCGGGACTAGTCCTAGCGGGACCATACGAGCAGTACTTC | CASSRSGLVLAGPYEQYF
TRBD1 | - | TRBJ1-5 | TRBV6-5 | 14 | TGTGCCAGCAGAGACAGGGGAGGGCGAAAGCCCCAGCATTTT | CASRDRGGRKPQHF
TRBD2 | - | TRBJ2-1 | TRBV5-1 | 17 | TGCGCCAGCAGCTTGGCCTTGGTCGGGAGGGCAGGAAATGAGCAGTTCTTC | CASSLALVGRAGNEQFF
- | - | TRBJ1-3 | TRBV2 | 13 | TGTGCCAGCAGGGCAGACTTCGGAAACACCATATATTTT | CASRADFGNTIYF
TRBD2 | - | TRBJ2-3 | TRBV7-9 | 16 | TGTGCCAGCAGCCTCCGACTAGCGGGATCCTCAGATACGCAGTATTTT | CASSLRLAGSSDTQYF
- | - | TRBJ2-1 | TRBV27 | 15 | TGTGCCAGCAAGCTTGTCGGGAGATCGGACAATGAGCAGTTCTTC | CASKLVGRSDNEQFF
- | - | TRBJ1-1 | TRBV7-2 | 13 | TGTGCCAGCAGCTTAGAGGTGAGGACTGAAGCTTTCTTT | CASSLEVRTEAFF
TRBD2 | - | TRBJ2-7 | TRBV5-1 | 16 | TGCGCCAGCAGCTTGGGCGGGACTAGCGGGATGTACGAGCAGTACTTC | CASSLGGTSGMYEQYF
TRBD2 | once | TRBJ2-1 | TRBV5-1 | 15 | TGCGCCAGCAGCTCCGGCGGGAGGGCCCTCAATGAGCAGTTCTTC | CASSSGGRALNEQFF
- | - | TRBJ1-3 | TRBV6-5 | 15 | TGTGCCAGCAGTTACTCCCGCTCCGCGGGAAACACCATATATTTT | CASSYSRSAGNTIYF
- | - | TRBJ2-7 | TRBV5-1 | 13 | TGCGCCAGCAGCGCAACTACCGATCAAGAGCAGTACTTC | CASSATTDQEQYF
TRBD1 | - | TRBJ1-2 | TRBV2 | 13 | TGTGCCAGCAGTGCCACAGGGGTCTATGGCTACACCTTC | CASSATGVYGYTF
TRBD1 | - | TRBJ2-7 | TRBV2 | 14 | TGTGCCAGCAGCAAGCAGGGGGCACATAACGAGCAGTACTTC | CASSKQGAHNEQYF
TRBD1 | - | TRBJ1-4 | TRBV27 | 16 | TGTGCCAGCACCATGGGGTTGGGACAGGGCTATGAAAAACTGTTTTTT | CASTMGLGQGYEKLFF
- | - | TRBJ2-7 | TRBV11-2 | 19 | TGTGCCAGCAGCCCGCCCCGCGGCATATTGACGGTGTTCTCCTACGAGCAGTACTTC | CASSPPRGILTVFSYEQYF
TRBD2 | - | TRBJ2-2 | TRBV19 | 16 | TGTGCCAGTAGTCTGACTAGCGGGAGGGACACCGGGGAGCTGTTTTTT | CASSLTSGRDTGELFF
TRBD1 | - | TRBJ1-2 | TRBV4-1 | 15 | TGCGCCAGCAGCCAAACGACAGGGGGCTCCTATGGCTACACCTTC | CASSQTTGGSYGYTF
TRBD2 | - | TRBJ2-2 | TRBV11-2 | 16 | TGTGCCAGCAGTTCCCGGACTAGTGGCAACACCGGGGAGCTGTTTTTT | CASSSRTSGNTGELFF
TRBD1 | once | TRBJ2-3 | TRBV6-2/TRBV6-3 | 16 | TGTGCCAGCAGTAGAGCGGGCTATGGGACAGGAGATACGCAGTATTTT | CASSRAGYGTGDTQYF
TRBD1 | - | TRBJ1-5 | TRBV6-5 | 15 | TGTGCCAGCAGACTGACAGGGGGCCTAGGTCAGCCCCAGCATTTT | CASRLTGGLGQPQHF
TRBD1 | - | TRBJ1-1 | TRBV5-1 | 14 | TGCGCCAGCAGCTGGGGGACAGGGAACACTGAAGCTTTCTTT | CASSWGTGNTEAFF
TRBD2 | - | TRBJ2-2 | TRBV2 | 14 | TGTGCCAGCCGCGGGGGGAAGAACACCGGGGAGCTGTTTTTT | CASRGGKNTGELFF